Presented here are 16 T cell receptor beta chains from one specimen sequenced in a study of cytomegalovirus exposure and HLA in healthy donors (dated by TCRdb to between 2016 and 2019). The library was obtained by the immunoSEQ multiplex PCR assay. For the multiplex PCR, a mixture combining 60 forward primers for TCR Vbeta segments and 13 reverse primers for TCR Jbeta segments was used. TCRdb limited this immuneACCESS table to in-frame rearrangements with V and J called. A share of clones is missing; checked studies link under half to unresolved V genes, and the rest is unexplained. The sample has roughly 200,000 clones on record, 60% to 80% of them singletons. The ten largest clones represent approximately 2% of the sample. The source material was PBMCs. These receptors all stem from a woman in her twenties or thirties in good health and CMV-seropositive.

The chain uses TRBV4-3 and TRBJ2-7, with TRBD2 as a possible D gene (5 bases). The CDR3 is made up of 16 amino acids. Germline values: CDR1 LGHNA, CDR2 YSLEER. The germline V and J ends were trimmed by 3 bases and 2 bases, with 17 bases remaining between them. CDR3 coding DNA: TGCGCCAGCAGCCACTCCGCGGGTCCACTCACCTACGAGCAGTACTTC. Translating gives CASSHSAGPLTYEQYF.

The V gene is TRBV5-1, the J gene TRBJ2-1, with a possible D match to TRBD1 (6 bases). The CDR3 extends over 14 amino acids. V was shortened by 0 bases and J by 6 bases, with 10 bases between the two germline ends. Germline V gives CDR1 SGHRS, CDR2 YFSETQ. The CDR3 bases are TGCGCCAGCAGCTTGGAGCAGGGGATCAATGAGCAGTTCTTC. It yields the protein CASSLEQGINEQFF. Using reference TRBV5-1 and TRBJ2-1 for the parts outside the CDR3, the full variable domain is KAGVTQTPRYLIKTRGQQVTLSCSPISGHRSVSWYQQTPGQGLQFLFEYFSETQRNKGNFPGRFSGRQFSNSRSEMNVSTLELGDSALYLCASSLEQGINEQFFGPGTRLTVL.

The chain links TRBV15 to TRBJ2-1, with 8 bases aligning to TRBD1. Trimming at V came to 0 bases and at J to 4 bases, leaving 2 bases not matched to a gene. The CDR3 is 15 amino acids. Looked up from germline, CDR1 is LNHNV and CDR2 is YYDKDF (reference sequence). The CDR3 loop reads CATSREDRGYNEQFF. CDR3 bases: TGTGCCACCAGCAGAGAAGACAGGGGTTACAATGAGCAGTTCTTC.

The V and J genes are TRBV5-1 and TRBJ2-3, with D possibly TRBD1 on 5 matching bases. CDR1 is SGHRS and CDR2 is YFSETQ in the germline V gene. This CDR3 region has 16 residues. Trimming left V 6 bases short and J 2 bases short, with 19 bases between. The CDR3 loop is CASTSGTGPYTDTQYF. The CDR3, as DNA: TGCGCCAGCACCTCGGGTACAGGACCATACACAGATACGCAGTATTTT. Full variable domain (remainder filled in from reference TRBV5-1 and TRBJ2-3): KAGVTQTPRYLIKTRGQQVTLSCSPISGHRSVSWYQQTPGQGLQFLFEYFSETQRNKGNFPGRFSGRQFSNSRSEMNVSTLELGDSALYLCASTSGTGPYTDTQYFGPGTRLTVL.

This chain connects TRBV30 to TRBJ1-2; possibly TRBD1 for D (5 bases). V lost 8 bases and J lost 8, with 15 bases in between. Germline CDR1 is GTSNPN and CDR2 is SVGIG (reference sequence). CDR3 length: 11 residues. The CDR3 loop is CARIGGVGYTF. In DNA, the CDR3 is TGTGCCCGTATCGGAGGGGTCGGCTACACCTTC.

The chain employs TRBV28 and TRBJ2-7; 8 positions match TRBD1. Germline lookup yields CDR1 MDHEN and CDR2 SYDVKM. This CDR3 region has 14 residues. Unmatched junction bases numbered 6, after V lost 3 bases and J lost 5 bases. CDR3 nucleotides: TGTGCCAGCAGTTTCGGACAGGGTCCAAACGAGCAGTACTTC. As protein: CASSFGQGPNEQYF.

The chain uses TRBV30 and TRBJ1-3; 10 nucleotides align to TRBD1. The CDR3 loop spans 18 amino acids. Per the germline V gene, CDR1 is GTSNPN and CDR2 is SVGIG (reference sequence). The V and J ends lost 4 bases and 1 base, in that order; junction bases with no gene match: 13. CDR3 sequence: CAWNRDRGMRGSGNTIYF. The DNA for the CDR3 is TGTGCCTGGAACCGGGACAGGGGAATGAGAGGGTCTGGAAACACCATATATTTT.

CDR3 bases: TGTGCCAGCAGGCCTGGGACTAGCGTCGGGGAGCTGTTTTTT. Protein product: CASRPGTSVGELFF. J is TRBJ2-2 and V is TRBV2, with 10 bases aligning to TRBD2. Germline trimming cut 6 bases from V and 7 bases from J; bases unmatched to any gene: 5. Germline V lookup: CDR1 SNHLY, CDR2 FYNNEI. CDR3 size: 14 residues.

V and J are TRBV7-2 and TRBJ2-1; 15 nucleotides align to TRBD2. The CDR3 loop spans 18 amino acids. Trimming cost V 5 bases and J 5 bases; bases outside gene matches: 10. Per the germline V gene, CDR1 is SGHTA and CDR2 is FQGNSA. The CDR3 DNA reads TGTGCCAGCAGCCCGTGGACTAGCGGGAGGGCCGTAGACAATGAGCAGTTCTTC. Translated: CASSPWTSGRAVDNEQFF. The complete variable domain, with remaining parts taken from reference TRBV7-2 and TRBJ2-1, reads GAGVSQSPSNKVTEKGKDVELRCDPISGHTALYWYRQSLGQGLEFLIYFQGNSAPDKSGLPSDRFSAERTGGSVSTLTIQRTQQEDSAVYLCASSPWTSGRAVDNEQFFGPGTRLTVL.

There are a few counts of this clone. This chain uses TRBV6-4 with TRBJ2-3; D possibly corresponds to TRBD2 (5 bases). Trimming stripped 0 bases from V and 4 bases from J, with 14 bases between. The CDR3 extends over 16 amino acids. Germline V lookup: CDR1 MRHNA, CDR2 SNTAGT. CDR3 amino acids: CASSDSLEGGADTQYF. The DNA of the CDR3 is TGTGCCAGCAGTGACTCCTTGGAAGGAGGCGCAGATACGCAGTATTTT.

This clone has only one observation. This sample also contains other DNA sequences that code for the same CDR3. CDR3 in DNA: TGCGCCAGCAGCCAAGGACAGTCTTCCTCCTATAATTCACCCCTCCACTTT. Translated: CASSQGQSSSYNSPLHF. The J gene is TRBJ1-6, the V gene TRBV4-1, with D perhaps matching TRBD1 (5 bases). The CDR3 runs to 17 residues. CDR1 MGHRA and CDR2 YSYEKL come from the germline V gene. Trimming took 1 base from V and 0 from J, leaving 10 bases between them.

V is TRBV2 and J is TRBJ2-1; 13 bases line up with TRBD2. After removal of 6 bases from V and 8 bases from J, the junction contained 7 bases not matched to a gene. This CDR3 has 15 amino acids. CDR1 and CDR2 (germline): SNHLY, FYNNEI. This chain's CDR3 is CASSVLAGGPYEQFF. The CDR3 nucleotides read TGTGCCAGCAGCGTACTAGCGGGAGGGCCCTATGAGCAGTTCTTC.

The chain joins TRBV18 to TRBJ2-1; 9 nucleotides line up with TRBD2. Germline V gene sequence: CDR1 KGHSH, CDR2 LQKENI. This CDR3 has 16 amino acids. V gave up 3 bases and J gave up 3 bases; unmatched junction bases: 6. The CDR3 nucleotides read TGTGCCAGCTCACCCGCGACTAGCGGACTCTACAATGAGCAGTTCTTC. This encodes CASSPATSGLYNEQFF.

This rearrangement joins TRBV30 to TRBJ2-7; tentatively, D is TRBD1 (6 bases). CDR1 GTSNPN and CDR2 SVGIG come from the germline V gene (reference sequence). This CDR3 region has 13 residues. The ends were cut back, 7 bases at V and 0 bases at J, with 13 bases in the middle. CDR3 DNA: TGTGCCTTTGAGGGGGACGCCTCCTACGAGCAGTACTTC. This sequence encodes CAFEGDASYEQYF.

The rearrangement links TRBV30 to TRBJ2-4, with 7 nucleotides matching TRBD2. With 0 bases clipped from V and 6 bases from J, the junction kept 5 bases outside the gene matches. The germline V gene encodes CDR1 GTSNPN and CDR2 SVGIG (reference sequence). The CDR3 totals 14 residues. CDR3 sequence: CAWSVGGRVNIQYF. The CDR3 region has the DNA TGTGCCTGGAGTGTAGGAGGGAGGGTAAACATTCAGTACTTC.

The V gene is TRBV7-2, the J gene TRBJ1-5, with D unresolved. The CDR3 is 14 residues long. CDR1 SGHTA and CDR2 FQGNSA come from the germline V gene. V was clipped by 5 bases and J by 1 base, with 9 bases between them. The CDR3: CASSLTRSNQPQHF. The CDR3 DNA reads TGTGCCAGCAGCCTTACCAGGAGCAATCAGCCCCAGCATTTT.